Listed below are T cell receptor beta chains from one sample, sequenced in a study of blood T cell repertoires in COVID-19. Clones were read by immunoSEQ multiplex PCR, and TCRdb kept only the in-frame ones, dropping some. The sample records about 160,000 clones, 77% being singletons. Sequencing input: peripheral blood. These receptors originate from a man aged 70-80 years with acute or convalescent COVID-19. Both conserved end residues are part of each CDR3. The order of the fields is D gene, V gene, J gene, clone size, CDR3 length, CDR3 protein, CDR3 DNA. D genes are given only for firm matches. Expanded clones get a size class; other rows say once, few or many, or leave the size out.

>NA|TRBV7-9|TRBJ2-1|NA|11
CASSLVNEQFF
TGTGCCAGCAGCTTAGTAAATGAGCAGTTCTTC
>NA|TRBV2|TRBJ1-5|NA|13
CASRQGGNQPQHF
TGTGCCAGCAGACAGGGTGGCAATCAGCCCCAGCATTTT
>NA|TRBV5-1|TRBJ2-7|NA|13
CASSPDGAYEQYF
TGCGCCAGCAGCCCGGACGGGGCCTACGAGCAGTACTTC
>NA|TRBV7-9|TRBJ1-2|once|17
CASSLAVQQTANYGYTF
TGTGCCAGCAGCTTAGCGGTCCAACAGACAGCAAACTATGGCTACACCTTC
>TRBD2|TRBV11-3|TRBJ2-1|once|17
CASSLGGSSGRHNEQFF
TGTGCCAGCAGCTTAGGTGGTAGTAGCGGGAGGCACAATGAGCAGTTCTTC
>TRBD2|TRBV18|TRBJ2-2|NA|17
CASSPRTSLGGAGELFF
TGTGCCAGCTCACCCCGGACTAGTCTTGGGGGTGCCGGGGAGCTGTTTTTT
>NA|TRBV19|TRBJ1-1|NA|14
CASIGQSMNTEAFF
TGTGCCAGTATTGGACAGTCCATGAACACTGAAGCTTTCTTT
>TRBD2|TRBV7-9|TRBJ2-7|NA|16
CASSLTSGSPGVEQYF
TGTGCCAGCAGCTTGACTAGCGGGAGCCCCGGGGTCGAGCAGTACTTC
>TRBD2|TRBV11-2|TRBJ2-2|NA|16
CASSPRTSGNTGELFF
TGTGCCAGCAGCCCGCGGACTAGCGGGAACACCGGGGAGCTGTTTTTT
>NA|TRBV7-2|TRBJ2-7|NA|14
CASTYSSAVYEQYF
TGTGCCAGCACCTACTCTTCCGCCGTCTACGAGCAGTACTTC
>TRBD1|TRBV23-1|TRBJ1-2|NA|17
CASSQPKTGGAAYGYTF
TGCGCCAGCAGTCAACCGAAAACAGGGGGGGCAGCCTATGGCTACACCTTC
>NA|TRBV5-8|TRBJ1-4|NA|15
CASSFRGGSNEKLFF
TGTGCCAGCAGCTTTAGGGGCGGAAGCAATGAAAAACTGTTTTTT
>NA|TRBV7-8|TRBJ2-7|NA|14
CASTLLGGRGEQYF
TGTGCCAGCACTTTGTTGGGGGGAAGAGGCGAGCAGTACTTC
>TRBD1|TRBV3-1/TRBV3-2|TRBJ1-1|few|15
CASSQVPKGQAEAFF
TGTGCCAGCAGCCAAGTACCCAAGGGACAGGCTGAAGCTTTCTTT
>NA|TRBV2|TRBJ2-2|NA|15
CASSEAFSGTGELFF
TGTGCCAGCAGTGAAGCGTTTAGCGGCACCGGGGAGCTGTTTTTT